Listed below are T cell receptor beta chains from one sample, sequenced in a study of blood T cell repertoires in COVID-19. Method: immunoSEQ multiplex PCR; TCRdb's copy keeps in-frame clones and lacks some. The table shows 250,000 to 300,000 clones, with approximately 78% occurring only once. The sequenced material came from PBMCs or T cells enriched from blood (not recorded which). Source of these receptors: a middle-aged man who had been exposed to COVID-19. Both conserved end residues are part of each CDR3. Each record gives: CDR3 DNA, CDR3 protein, J gene, D gene, clone size, V gene. A D gene is named only where the DNA matches it firmly. Size tells how often a clone was seen (once, few, many) or the class of an expanded clone, and some rows leave it out.

TGTGCCATCAGTGGAGGTGGGACAGGGGACGAAAAACTGTTTTTT	CAISGGGTGDEKLFF	TRBJ1-4	TRBD1	few	TRBV10-3
TGTGCCAGCAGCCAAGAGGCCAGGGGGTGGACCGGGGAGCTGTTTTTT	CASSQEARGWTGELFF	TRBJ2-2	TRBD1	.	TRBV4-2
TGTGCCAGCAGCTTCGGGACAGGGGGCAATCAGCCCCAGCATTTT	CASSFGTGGNQPQHF	TRBJ1-5	TRBD1	.	TRBV11-2
TGTGCCACCAGTGACCCGGGACAGGGATCCTACGAGCAGTACTTC	CATSDPGQGSYEQYF	TRBJ2-7	TRBD1	.	TRBV24-1
TGTGCCAGCAGCCAAAGGGGGGGCGGGTGGTACAATGAGCAGTTCTTC	CASSQRGGGWYNEQFF	TRBJ2-1	.	.	TRBV3-1/TRBV3-2
TGTGCCTGGGGAGGGTGGCGGGGAGGAACTGAAGCTTTCTTT	CAWGGWRGGTEAFF	TRBJ1-1	.	few	TRBV30
TGTGCCAGCAGCTCCAGAGGGGGCGGTCAGCCCCAGCATTTT	CASSSRGGGQPQHF	TRBJ1-5	TRBD1	.	TRBV7-2
TGTGCCAGCAGCTGGCAGGGTATCTACAATGAGCAGTTCTTC	CASSWQGIYNEQFF	TRBJ2-1	.	.	TRBV5-8
TGTGCCAGCTTCAAGGACAGAATACAAGAGACCCAGTACTTC	CASFKDRIQETQYF	TRBJ2-5	.	.	TRBV6-5
TGTGCCAGTAACAGGGGGCGAGACGAGCAGTACTTC	CASNRGRDEQYF	TRBJ2-7	.	.	TRBV21-1
TGTGCCAGCAGTGAACAGGGGGCAGATACGCAGTATTTT	CASSEQGADTQYF	TRBJ2-3	TRBD1	.	TRBV6-4
TGTGCCACCAGTTCGGGACTAGCGGGAAGCGAGCAGTACTTC	CATSSGLAGSEQYF	TRBJ2-7	TRBD2	.	TRBV24-1
TGTGCCAGTCGACTAGCCGGGCCCCAAGAGACCCAGTACTTC	CASRLAGPQETQYF	TRBJ2-5	TRBD2	.	TRBV25-1
TGTGCCTGGAGTGTACAGGGCGGGACTAAAAATTCACCCCTCCACTTT	CAWSVQGGTKNSPLHF	TRBJ1-6	.	.	TRBV30